A selection of T cell receptor beta chains follows, all from one sample in a study of post-analysis software for immune sequencing data. TCRdb re-derived calls from the PCR reads in MiXCR, one entry per CDR3 protein. The table lists approximately 400,000 distinct CDR3 sequences, roughly 30% of them singletons. The specimen was blood. All receptors derive from a girl aged 10-17 years with multiple sclerosis. CDR3s include the opening cysteine and the closing phenylalanine or tryptophan. The D gene is left open where the match is weak. Only part of the rows carry a size: once, few, many, or a class if the clone is expanded.

V	size	D	J	CDR3	DNA
TRBV9	-	TRBD2	TRBJ2-1	CASSVEPSGEYNEQFF	TGTGCCAGCAGCGTAGAGCCTAGCGGGGAGTACAATGAGCAGTTCTTC
TRBV6-5	few	-	TRBJ2-5	CASSYGAGAGGTQYF	TGTGCCAGCAGTTACGGGGCGGGGGCCGGGGGGACCCAGTACTTC
TRBV12-3/TRBV12-4	-	-	TRBJ1-4	CASGQSFNEKLFF	TGTGCCAGCGGACAGTCCTTTAATGAAAAACTGTTTTTT
TRBV4-1	-	-	TRBJ2-5	CASRVTGVRVGETQYF	TGCGCCAGCAGGGTCACCGGGGTCCGGGTTGGAGAGACCCAGTACTTC
TRBV7-9	few	-	TRBJ2-7	CASSLAVGWSYEQYF	TGTGCCAGCAGCTTAGCGGTCGGATGGTCCTACGAGCAGTACTTC
TRBV4-1	few	-	TRBJ2-1	CASSLTWPYNEQFF	TGCGCCAGCAGCCTAACCTGGCCCTACAATGAGCAGTTCTTC
TRBV11-2	-	TRBD2	TRBJ2-1	CASSQGAILGSSSGEQFF	TGTGCCAGCAGCCAAGGGGCGATCCTAGGGTCATCTAGCGGGGAGCAGTTCTTC
TRBV3-1	-	-	TRBJ1-2	CASSQAFSRTVNYGYTF	TGTGCCAGCAGCCAAGCCTTCTCCCGGACTGTTAACTATGGCTACACCTTC
TRBV3-1	-	-	TRBJ1-2	CASSQGRDLTF	TGTGCCAGCAGCCAAGGAAGGGACCTCACCTTC
TRBV10-3	few	-	TRBJ2-6	CAICGQWGANVLTF	TGTGCCATCTGTGGGCAGTGGGGGGCCAACGTCCTGACTTTC
TRBV7-2	few	TRBD1	TRBJ1-6	CASSLERGRGSPLHF	TGTGCCAGCAGCTTAGAAAGGGGGCGAGGTTCACCCCTCCACTTT
TRBV19	-	-	TRBJ1-1	CASSLLRGSGTEAFF	TGTGCCAGTAGTTTACTGAGGGGGAGTGGCACTGAAGCTTTCTTT
TRBV7-2	-	-	TRBJ1-2	CASSSYRPEARGYTF	TGTGCCAGCAGCTCCTACCGACCAGAAGCTCGGGGCTACACCTTC
TRBV20-1	-	-	TRBJ1-4	CSAGGAGEKLFF	TGCAGTGCTGGGGGGGCGGGGGAAAAACTGTTTTTT
TRBV29-1	-	TRBD1	TRBJ1-1	CSVLRGGRLTEAFF	TGCAGCGTCCTCAGGGGGGGCCGCCTCACTGAAGCTTTCTTT
TRBV2	-	-	TRBJ2-1	CATSRRSRSYNEQFF	TGTGCCACGTCTCGACGGTCGAGGTCCTACAATGAGCAGTTCTTC
TRBV5-6	-	TRBD1	TRBJ2-1	CASSRGPSSYNEQFF	TGTGCCAGCAGCAGGGGGCCCAGCTCCTACAATGAGCAGTTCTTC
TRBV12-3/TRBV12-4	-	TRBD1	TRBJ1-1	CASSLVPGGRTEAFF	TGTGCCAGCAGTTTAGTCCCAGGGGGAAGGACTGAAGCTTTCTTT